The 32 T cell receptor beta chains given below trace back to one sample, sequenced in a study of radiation and T cells in renal cell carcinoma. Time point described: blood 4 weeks post-SBRT, at nephrectomy. Treatment here: 15 Gy SBRT to primary tumor, nephrectomy 4 weeks later. The data were produced by immunoSEQ multiplex PCR, yet TCRdb's version contains in-frame clones alone and is incomplete. The table has approximately 86,000 clones, around 85% seen once; the top ten hold more than 9%. The sample here was blood, taken from a patient whose treatment included radiotherapy and nephrectomy. These receptors were collected from a man over 45 with renal cell carcinoma.

The chain joins TRBV7-3 to TRBJ1-1, with 8 bases identical to TRBD1. In germline, CDR1 is SGHTA, CDR2 FQGTGA. V lost 3 bases, J lost 4 bases, and 7 bases stayed unmatched. The CDR3 length is 15 residues. DNA for the CDR3: TGTGCCAGCAGCTTTACAGGGGGTCTTGGCACTGAAGCTTTCTTT. This gives the protein CASSFTGGLGTEAFF.

The chain has TRBV11-2 and TRBJ2-5; D call uncertain. This CDR3 is built from 12 residues. V lost 2 bases and J 4 bases, leaving 5 bases between the germline ends. In germline, CDR1 is SGHAT, CDR2 FQNNGV. CDR3: CASSLTGETQYF. CDR3 DNA: TGTGCCAGCAGCTTAACGGGAGAGACCCAGTACTTC.

V is TRBV15 and J is TRBJ1-6; tentative D call: TRBD1 (5 bases). Trimming took off 0 bases at V and 9 bases at J, with 12 bases between the two ends. This CDR3 is built from 15 residues. Germline-derived CDR1 and CDR2 are LNHNV and YYDKDF (reference sequence). The CDR3: CATSRDRDEGSPLHF. The CDR3 nucleotides are TGTGCCACCAGCAGAGATCGGGACGAGGGTTCACCCCTCCACTTT.

The J gene is TRBJ1-2, the V gene TRBV28; 8 bases fit TRBD1. With V trimmed by 6 bases and J by 4 bases, 7 bases remained unmatched. The germline V gene has CDR1 MDHEN and CDR2 SYDVKM. The CDR3 is made up of 14 amino acids. CDR3 sequence: CASRSGQATYGYTF. The CDR3 DNA is TGTGCCAGCAGGTCGGGACAGGCGACCTATGGCTACACCTTC.

Turning to this clone: Other DNA sequences in the same sample also yield this CDR3. This rearrangement joins TRBV5-1 to TRBJ1-2; D is perhaps TRBD1 (5 bases). Trimming took 4 bases from V and 8 from J, leaving 9 bases between them. The CDR3 consists of 11 residues. Germline CDR1 is SGHRS and CDR2 is YFSETQ. CDR3 sequence (DNA): TGCGCCAGCAGCCTAGGGGCGGGCTACACCTTC. It translates to CASSLGAGYTF.

A few counts support this clone. The chain couples TRBV19 to TRBJ1-4, with D maybe TRBD1 (6 bases). V was trimmed by 3 bases and J by 6 bases, leaving 11 bases between them. Germline V CDR1 and CDR2: LNHDA, SQIVND (reference sequence). The CDR3 length is 14 residues. The CDR3 nucleotides are TGTGCCAGTAGTATTCGGGGGGCGGATGAAAAACTGTTTTTT. This gives the protein CASSIRGADEKLFF.

V gene TRBV6-5 combines with J gene TRBJ2-7; D may be TRBD2 (6 bases). This CDR3 has 14 amino acids. Trimming pared 7 bases from V and 0 bases from J, leaving 13 bases between. Germline V gene data show CDR1 as MNHEY and CDR2 as SVGAGI. In DNA form, the CDR3 reads TGTGCCAGCATATCGGCGGGGAACTCCTACGAGCAGTACTTC. This translates into CASISAGNSYEQYF.

The V gene is TRBV29-1, the J gene TRBJ1-1, with a weak D call TRBD1 (5 bases). V lost 7 bases and J lost 3, with 12 bases in between. The CDR3 consists of 12 residues. CDR1 is SQVTM and CDR2 is ANQGSEA in the germline V gene. DNA of the CDR3: TGCAGCGCACGGGACGCACACACTGAAGCTTTCTTT. Its protein is CSARDAHTEAFF.

This rearrangement joins TRBV10-3 to TRBJ1-3; no clear D gene. V was shortened by 8 bases and J by 3 bases, with 20 bases between the two germline ends. The CDR3 extends over 16 amino acids. The germline CDR1 and CDR2 sequences are ENHRY and SYGVKD. The CDR3: CAISPAGVRDGNTIYF. For the CDR3, the DNA is TGTGCCATCTCCCCTGCTGGGGTAAGGGATGGAAACACCATATATTTT.

The chain combines TRBV30 with TRBJ2-7; 8 nucleotides line up with TRBD1. Germline assignment: CDR1 GTSNPN and CDR2 SVGIG (reference sequence). The CDR3 has 17 residues. V shed 3 bases, J shed 3 bases, and the junction held 16 bases outside the gene matches. The CDR3 DNA reads TGTGCCTGGAGGGACAGGGAAAAGCCTGGCTTGAACTACGAGCAGTACTTC. It is translated as CAWRDREKPGLNYEQYF.

The table lists this clone with a count of one. V and J are TRBV11-2 and TRBJ2-7, with no clear D. Germline V gives CDR1 SGHAT, CDR2 FQNNGV. V lost 5 bases and J 3 bases, leaving 14 bases between the germline ends. CDR3 length: 14 residues. The DNA of the CDR3 is TGTGCCAGCAGCCCAACAAGGACGGTCTACGAGCAGTACTTC. This translates into CASSPTRTVYEQYF.

The gene calls are TRBV29-1 and TRBJ2-7, with a tentative D call TRBD2 (6 bases). V dropped 2 bases and J dropped 2 bases, with 10 bases sitting between them. The length of the CDR3 is 13 residues. Germline loops: CDR1 SQVTM, CDR2 ANQGSEA. This chain's CDR3 is CSVELAFTYEQYF. The CDR3 bases are TGCAGCGTTGAACTAGCGTTTACCTACGAGCAGTACTTC.

The chain combines TRBV6-1 with TRBJ1-5; 7 bases map to TRBD1. The length of the CDR3 is 14 residues. Germline CDR1 reads MNHNS; CDR2 reads SASEGT. With 1 base clipped from V and 7 bases from J, the junction kept 4 bases outside the gene matches. CDR3 sequence reads: CASSEDRGGQPQHF. As DNA, the CDR3 is TGTGCCAGCAGTGAAGACAGGGGTGGGCAGCCCCAGCATTTT.

V and J are TRBV19 and TRBJ2-5; D not certain. CDR1 LNHDA and CDR2 SQIVND come from the germline V gene (reference sequence). Trimming removed 1 base at V and 2 bases at J, with 5 bases between. The CDR3 sequence is 13 residues long. CDR3 residues: CASSIGIQETQYF. In DNA form, the CDR3 reads TGTGCCAGTAGTATAGGCATACAAGAGACCCAGTACTTC.

V is TRBV12-5 and J is TRBJ2-1; D is uncertain. Between the trimmed V and J ends, which lost 5 bases and 7 bases, there was a span of 15 bases. This CDR3 is built from 14 residues. The V gene's germline CDR1 is LGHNT and CDR2 FRNRAP. The CDR3 DNA reads TGTGCTAGTGGTCCAAGACTCCCTCGGAATGAGCAGTTCTTC. Translating gives CASGPRLPRNEQFF.

The chain uses TRBV18 and TRBJ1-5; TRBD1 aligns across 7 bases. The CDR3 is made up of 13 amino acids. Germline-derived CDR1 and CDR2 are KGHSH and LQKENI. The V segment lost 5 bases and the J segment 12 bases; nucleotides outside the gene matches: 10. DNA of the CDR3: TGTGCCAGCTCAACGACGGAGGGGGCCCTCCAGCATTTT. As protein: CASSTTEGALQHF. The entire variable domain, with the rest obtained from reference TRBV18 and TRBJ1-5, is as follows: NAGVMQNPRHLVRRRGQEARLRCSPMKGHSHVYWYRQLPEEGLKFMVYLQKENIIDESGMPKERFSAEFPKEGPSILRIQQVVRGDSAAYFCASSTTEGALQHFGDGTRLSIL.

This chain connects TRBV4-1 to TRBJ1-2; the D gene is possibly TRBD1 (5 bases). Germline CDR1 and CDR2: MGHRA and YSYEKL. This CDR3 is built from 14 residues. Trimming shortened V by 4 bases and J by 3 bases, and 12 bases separated the two germline ends. CDR3 DNA sequence: TGCGCCAGCAGCCCCGGGCAGGGCGACTATGGCTACACCTTC. Encoded protein: CASSPGQGDYGYTF.

The chain carries TRBV29-1 and TRBJ1-1; 7 nucleotides agree with TRBD1. The V gene's germline CDR1 is SQVTM and CDR2 ANQGSEA. The CDR3 runs to 11 residues. Trimming removed 1 base from V and 11 bases from J; junction bases left unmatched: 4. CDR3 protein: CSVEVTGSAFF. The DNA for the CDR3 is TGCAGCGTTGAAGTGACAGGGAGCGCTTTCTTT.

This rearrangement joins TRBV2 to TRBJ1-1; a possible D gene is TRBD1 (5 bases). Germline CDR1 is SNHLY and CDR2 is FYNNEI. The CDR3 spans 13 residues. With 9 bases removed from V and 6 bases from J, the gap between germline ends came to 17 bases. CDR3: CAREGGAKAEAFF. The CDR3 DNA sequence: TGTGCCAGAGAAGGAGGGGCCAAAGCTGAAGCTTTCTTT.

This chain uses TRBV5-6 with TRBJ2-3; 10 bases agree with TRBD2. The CDR3 runs 16 residues. Unmatched junction bases numbered 5, after V lost 4 bases and J lost 0 bases. Germline V gene lookup returns CDR1 SGHDT and CDR2 YYEEEE. CDR3 nucleotides: TGTGCCAGCAGCCCTGGACTAGCGGCTAGCACAGATACGCAGTATTTT. Encoded protein: CASSPGLAASTDTQYF.

This rearrangement joins TRBV7-3 to TRBJ2-3, with D unresolved. The germline gives CDR1 SGHTA, CDR2 FQGTGA. CDR3 length: 11 amino acids. V lost 5 bases, J lost 5 bases, and 5 bases lay in between. The CDR3 spells CASSQGDTQYF. The DNA for the CDR3 is TGTGCCAGCAGCCAAGGAGATACGCAGTATTTT.

The chain employs TRBV19 and TRBJ1-3, with a tentative D call TRBD1 (5 bases). Germline assignment: CDR1 LNHDA and CDR2 SQIVND (reference sequence). The CDR3 contains 14 residues. Trimming stripped 10 bases from V and 0 bases from J, with 13 bases between. CDR3 region: CATRAGHSGNTIYF. The CDR3 DNA reads as TGTGCCACCAGAGCAGGGCACTCTGGAAACACCATATATTTT.

V is TRBV5-6 and J is TRBJ2-3; 11 bases align to TRBD2. Trimming cost V 5 bases and J 5 bases; bases outside gene matches: 4. CDR1 and CDR2 from the germline V gene are SGHDT and YYEEEE. The CDR3 extends over 14 amino acids. CDR3: CASRLAGGEDTQYF. In DNA form, the CDR3 reads TGTGCCAGCAGGCTAGCGGGAGGTGAAGATACGCAGTATTTT.

V and J are TRBV5-1 and TRBJ2-3; TRBD2 aligns across 9 bases. There are 17 residues in the CDR3. CDR1 and CDR2 from the germline V gene are SGHRS and YFSETQ. The V gene end was trimmed by 0 bases and the J gene end by 0 bases; junction bases not matched to a gene: 5. The CDR3 nucleotides read TGCGCCAGCAGCTTGGGGGTAGCGGGGGCTAGCACAGATACGCAGTATTTT. As protein: CASSLGVAGASTDTQYF. The full variable domain, in which reference TRBV5-1 and TRBJ2-3 provide the parts outside the CDR3, is KAGVTQTPRYLIKTRGQQVTLSCSPISGHRSVSWYQQTPGQGLQFLFEYFSETQRNKGNFPGRFSGRQFSNSRSEMNVSTLELGDSALYLCASSLGVAGASTDTQYFGPGTRLTVL.

J is TRBJ2-2 and V is TRBV9; 7 bases fit TRBD1. CDR1 SGDLS and CDR2 YYNGEE come from the germline V gene. The V segment lost 0 bases and the J segment 4 bases; nucleotides outside the gene matches: 3. This CDR3 region has 15 residues. The CDR3 sequence: CASSVEDRFTGELFF. CDR3 coding DNA: TGTGCCAGCAGCGTAGAGGACAGGTTCACCGGGGAGCTGTTTTTT.

This clone appeared a few times. The V call is TRBV7-8, the J call TRBJ2-1; 8 bases line up with TRBD2. Trimming removed 3 bases from V and 4 bases from J; junction bases left unmatched: 8. CDR3 length equals 16 residues. CDR1 and CDR2 from the germline V gene are SGHVS and FQNEAQ. This CDR3 is CASSFSPGGTYNEQFF. CDR3 coding DNA: TGTGCCAGCAGCTTTAGCCCGGGGGGGACTTACAATGAGCAGTTCTTC.

The rearrangement uses TRBV23-1 and TRBJ2-2, with 9 bases identical to TRBD1. TRBV23-1 is classed as an ORF, of uncertain function. J lost 7 bases, V lost 4 bases, and 10 bases had no gene match. This CDR3 contains 16 residues. The CDR3 nucleotides are TGCGCCAGCAGTCGCACGAGACAGGGGGGAGGCGGGGAGCTGTTTTTT. Amino acids: CASSRTRQGGGGELFF.

The chain combines TRBV5-1 with TRBJ2-3; 10 bases fit TRBD2. V shed 0 bases and J 5 bases; nucleotides not matched to a gene: 6. Germline-derived CDR1 and CDR2 are SGHRS and YFSETQ. This CDR3 comprises 16 residues. The CDR3 nucleotides read TGCGCCAGCAGCTTGGAGCTAGCGGGAGCGGAAGATACGCAGTATTTT. Amino acids: CASSLELAGAEDTQYF.

For the CDR3, the DNA is TGTGCCAGCAGCCTAAAGAAGGTGAACACCGGGGAGCTGTTTTTT. Protein: CASSLKKVNTGELFF. The genes are TRBV14 and TRBJ2-2; D is undetermined. Trimming took off 4 bases at V and 1 base at J, with 10 bases between the two ends. CDR1 is SGHDN and CDR2 is FVKESK in the germline V gene. This CDR3 has 15 amino acids.

The J gene is TRBJ2-3, the V gene TRBV4-1, with D maybe TRBD2 (7 bases). V gave up 7 bases and J gave up 0 bases, with 32 bases separating them. The CDR3 spans 21 residues. Germline V gene sequence: CDR1 MGHRA, CDR2 YSYEKL. Written as DNA, the CDR3 is TGCGCCAGCACCCCGCGGGGAGGGGGGCCTAGCGAGTACTCTAGCACAGATACGCAGTATTTT. Its translation: CASTPRGGGPSEYSSTDTQYF.

V usage is TRBV10-1 and J usage is TRBJ1-2; D remains ambiguous. V lost 8 bases and J 9 bases, leaving 16 bases between the germline ends. Germline-derived CDR1 and CDR2 are WNHNN and SYGVQD (reference sequence). The CDR3 runs 12 residues. CDR3 coding DNA: TGCGCCAGCGCAAGATGGATGGATTGCTACACCTTC. It specifies CASARWMDCYTF.

The chain joins TRBV2 to TRBJ1-1; D not certain. Trimming removed 3 bases at V and 5 bases at J, with 10 bases between. The CDR3 totals 13 residues. The germline CDR1 and CDR2 sequences are SNHLY and FYNNEI. In DNA, the CDR3 is TGTGCCAGCAGTGAGTCCGATAGGACTGAAGCTTTCTTT. It yields the protein CASSESDRTEAFF. Variable domain in full (rest from reference TRBV2 and TRBJ1-1): EPEVTQTPSHQVTQMGQEVILRCVPISNHLYFYWYRQILGQKVEFLVSFYNNEISEKSEIFDDQFSVERPDGSNFTLKIRSTKLEDSAMYFCASSESDRTEAFFGQGTRLTVV.